This T cell receptor (beta chain) was retrieved from a study of T cell responses to AZD1222 COVID-19 vaccine. Germline lookup yields CDR1 SNHLY and CDR2 FYNNEI. V lost 3 bases to trimming and J lost 4 bases; unmatched junction nucleotides: 11. This CDR3 region has 17 residues. For this clone: The antigen remains undetermined.

Overall study findings and caveats: Without day 14 samples, only post-peak T cell repertoires were studied.

Repertoires were generated with immunoSEQ multiplex PCR, while TCRdb's copy carries only in-frame clones and drops some. The profile shows 250,000 to 300,000 clones, around 93% of them singletons. Sample: peripheral blood, taken 28 days after the second AZD1222 dose. The rearrangement links TRBV2 to TRBJ1-2; 10 bases match TRBD1. The receptor's source is an adult who received the AZD1222 COVID-19 vaccine. CDR3 loop: CASSEGVGTGAGYGYTF. CDR3 coding DNA: TGTGCCAGCAGTGAGGGTGTGGGGACAGGGGCAGGCTATGGCTACACCTTC.